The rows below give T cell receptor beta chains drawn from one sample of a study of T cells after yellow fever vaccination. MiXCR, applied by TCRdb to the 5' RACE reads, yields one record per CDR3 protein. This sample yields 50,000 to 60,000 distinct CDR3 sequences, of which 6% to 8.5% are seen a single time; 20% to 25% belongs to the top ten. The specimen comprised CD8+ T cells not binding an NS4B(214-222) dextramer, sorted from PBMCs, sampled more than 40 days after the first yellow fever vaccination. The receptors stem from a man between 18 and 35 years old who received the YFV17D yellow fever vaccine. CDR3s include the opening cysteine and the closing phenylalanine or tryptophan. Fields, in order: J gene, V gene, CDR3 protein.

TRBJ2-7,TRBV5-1,CASSLTSTYEQYF
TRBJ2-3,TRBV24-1,CATSDPDRYTDTQYF
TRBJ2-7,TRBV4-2,CASSQDIGRTGRIEQYF
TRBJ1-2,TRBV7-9,CASSFPGQGPASTTF
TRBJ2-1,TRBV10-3,CAINGLPRDEQFF
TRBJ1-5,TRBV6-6,CASSYRGNQPQHF
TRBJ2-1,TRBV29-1,CSGGSYNEQFF
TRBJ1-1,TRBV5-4,CASSWGSLEAFF
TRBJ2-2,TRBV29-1,CSATGEAGELFF
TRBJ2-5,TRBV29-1,CSVSGPLGETQYF
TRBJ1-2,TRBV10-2,CASSENRLDGYTF
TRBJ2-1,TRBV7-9,CASSSLGQGVIDEQFF
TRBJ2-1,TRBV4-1,CASSQGPTGHEFF
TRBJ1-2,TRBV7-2,CASSWTRGDYGYTF
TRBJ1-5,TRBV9,CASSVTAGRNQPQHF
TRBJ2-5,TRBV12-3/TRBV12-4,CASRVQGLQETQYF
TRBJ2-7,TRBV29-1,CSVEVADYEQYF
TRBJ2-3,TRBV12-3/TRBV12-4,CASSSTGTSGGTDTQYF
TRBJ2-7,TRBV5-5,CASSLISGPTYEQYF
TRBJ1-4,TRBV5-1,CASSENRGPSNEKLFF
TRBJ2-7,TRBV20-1,CSARTGTYEQYF
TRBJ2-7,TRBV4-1,CASSSRTGGYEQYF
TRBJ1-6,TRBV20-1,CSARQGGNSPLHF
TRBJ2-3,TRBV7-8,CASSRGGLDSDTQYF
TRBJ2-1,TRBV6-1,CASSHGGGLNEQFF
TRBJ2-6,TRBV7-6,CASSFVRSGANVLTF
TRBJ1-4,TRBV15,CATSRLDATNEKLFF
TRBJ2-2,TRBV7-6,CASSSGTGYTGELFF
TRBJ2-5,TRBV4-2,CASSPDRGSGVGETQYF
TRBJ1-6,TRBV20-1,CSAREGGGDRALHF
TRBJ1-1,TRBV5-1,CASSLERTGGTEAFF
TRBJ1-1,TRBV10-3,CAITRTGKNTEAFF
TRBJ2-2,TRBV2,CASYFSGELFF
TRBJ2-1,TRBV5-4,CASSLTSFAEQFF
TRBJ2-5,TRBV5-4,CASSWGTVQETQYF
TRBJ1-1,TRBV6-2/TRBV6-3,CASSRMGFQKGAFF
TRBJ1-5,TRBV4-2,CASSQEGAGRGQPQHF
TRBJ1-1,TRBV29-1,CSVELSGLALGAFF
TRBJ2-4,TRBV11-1,CASSLAGDRRGKDEANIQYF
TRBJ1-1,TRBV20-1,CSAPMATGAPVLNTEAFF
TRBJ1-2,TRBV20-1,CSASYGTNYGYTF